A single TCR beta chain is shown here with its context. Its antigen is unknown. The CDR3 runs 14 residues. CDR1 is SNHLY and CDR2 is FYNNEI in the germline V gene. The sample comes from a study of CXCR3-negative and CXCR3-positive naive CD8 T cells. Cells that were CD45RO-CCR7+CD27+CD95- constituted naive CD8+ T cells. The study made its TRB cDNA libraries by 5' RACE, adding UMI labels. From its re-call of the 5' RACE reads, TCRdb lists each CDR3 protein once, without DNA. The sample table sets out 75,000 to 100,000 distinct CDR3 sequences. Study-level findings and limits: Naive CXCR3-positive and CXCR3-negative cells shared similar TRBV-TRBJ usage, unlike memory cells. Researchers report that CXCR3-positive naive cells carry more hydrophobic TRB CDR3s than CXCR3-negative naive cells. Cryopreserved PBMCs had partly decreased CXCR3 expression; fresh PBMCs were used in most assays. In both naive subsets diversity was comparably high, whereas memory CD8+ cells showed much lower diversity.

Sequencing used naive CXCR3+ CD8+ T cells from blood. Documented subset: CD45RO-CCR7+CD27+CD95- naive CD8+ T cells expressing CXCR3 (TNR3+). The V call is TRBV2, the J call TRBJ2-1; the TRBD1 assignment by TCRdb is unverifiable without DNA. The sequence derives from a human donor in good health. Some clones in this sample may be carry-over from other donors' samples. CDR3 region: CASSETGGLYEQFF.